Shown below are 6 T cell receptor beta chains from a single sample sequenced in a study of blood T cells in healthy people across ages (dated by TCRdb to 2013 to 2016). Receptor amplification or capture employed 5' RACE. The sample was run on an Illumina HiSeq 2500. The second PCR ran for about 6 to 11 cycles and used a J-beta primer mix along with a sample-barcoded 5' primer. TCRdb reworked the public reads: Q25 trimming with fastp, MiXCR clone assembly, productive beta chains retained. Under each unique CDR3 protein, matching rows form one entry showing the most common genes and DNA. The sample data list some 930,000 distinct CDR3 sequences, and roughly 29% of these were observed just once. Approximately 10% of the sample is in the top ten clones. These data also featured in a second study, about T cells of mothers and their children.

Input material: blood. The receptors shown here come from a woman in her forties in good health.

This clonotype was found many times. The chain links TRBV27 to TRBJ2-1; 7 nucleotides line up with TRBD1. CDR3 size: 14 residues. The J segment lost 2 bases and the V segment lost 6 bases, leaving 4 bases of the junction unmatched. From germline, CDR1 is MNHEY and CDR2 SMNVEV (reference sequence). The CDR3 sequence is CASSPGTAYNEQFF. In nucleotides, the CDR3 is TGTGCCAGCAGCCCCGGGACAGCCTACAATGAGCAGTTCTTC.

This clonotype has only one observation. V usage is TRBV7-2 and J usage is TRBJ2-5, with D perhaps TRBD1 (5 bases). The J call may be faulty, since TRBJ2-7 better matches the DNA end. CDR3 length: 15 amino acids. Germline V lookup: CDR1 SGHTA, CDR2 FQGNSA. The CDR3 region is CASSLEPGSSYEQYF. Written as DNA, the CDR3 is TGTGCCAGCAGCTTAGAGCCAGGGTCCTCCTACGAGCAGTACTTC.

With regard to this clonotype: This could be a read error, since a much larger clone is one nucleotide away. It is likely a read error, because the conserved phenylalanine at the end of the CDR3 is missing. The chain links TRBV20-1 to TRBJ2-7, with D perhaps TRBD1 (6 bases). This CDR3 contains 13 residues. Per the germline V gene, CDR1 is DFQATT and CDR2 is SNEGSKA (reference sequence). The V end lost 0 bases, the J end lost 4 bases, and 10 bases lay between the germline ends. The chain's CDR3 is CSAREGARYEQYC. The CDR3 DNA follows: TGCAGTGCTAGAGAGGGGGCTAGGTACGAGCAGTACTGC.

A remark on this clonotype: No DNA is shown, since the ends of the CDR3 on it are uncertain; the CDR3 is the one TCRdb lists. This sequence joins TRBV7-2 and TRBJ2-7; no DNA check was done on the table's D call, TRBD1. Termini included, the CDR3 measures 20 amino acids. CDR1 SGHTA and CDR2 FQGNSA come from the germline V gene. CDR3 residues: CASSFYICSASRDIPYEQYF.

This clonotype was observed a few times. The V call is TRBV12-3 or TRBV12-4, the J call TRBJ1-5; TRBD1 is a possible D gene (5 bases). V lost 3 bases and J lost 5, with 8 bases in between. The CDR3 contains 13 residues. The DNA for the CDR3 is TGTGCCAGCAGTTTGGGGGATTATCAGCCCCAGCATTTT. Translation gives CASSLGDYQPQHF.

In regard to this clonotype: Sequence at one end of the junction differs from germline and may be a read error. This sequence joins TRBV5-1 and TRBJ1-2; D not certain. Germline CDR1 is SGHRS and CDR2 is YFSETQ. The CDR3 totals 13 residues. The CDR3 DNA reads TGCGCCAGCAGGATGGACCTTCCCTATGGCCACACCTTC. Amino acid sequence: CASRMDLPYGHTF.